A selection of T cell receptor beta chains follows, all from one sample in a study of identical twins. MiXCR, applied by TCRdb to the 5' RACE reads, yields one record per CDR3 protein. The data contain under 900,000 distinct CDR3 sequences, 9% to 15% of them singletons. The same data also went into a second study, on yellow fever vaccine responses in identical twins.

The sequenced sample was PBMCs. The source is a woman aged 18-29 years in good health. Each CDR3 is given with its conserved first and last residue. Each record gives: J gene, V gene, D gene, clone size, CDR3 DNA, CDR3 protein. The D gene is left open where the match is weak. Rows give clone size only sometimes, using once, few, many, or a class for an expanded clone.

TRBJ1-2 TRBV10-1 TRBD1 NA TGCGCCAGCTGGCTATTCACGGACAGGGGGCCGTATGGCTACACCTTC CASWLFTDRGPYGYTF
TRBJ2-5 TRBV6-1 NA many TGTGCCAGCAGTCCACTCTCGGATGGGGAGACCCAGTACTTC CASSPLSDGETQYF
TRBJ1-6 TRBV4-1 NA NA TGCGCCAGCAGCCACAACTATAATTCACCCCTCCACTTT CASSHNYNSPLHF
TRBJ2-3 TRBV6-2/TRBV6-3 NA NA TGTGCCAGCAGCATGGCGGACACAGATACGCAGTATTTT CASSMADTDTQYF
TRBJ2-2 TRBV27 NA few TGTGCCAGCAGTTTTTACAACACCGGGGAGCTGTTTTTT CASSFYNTGELFF
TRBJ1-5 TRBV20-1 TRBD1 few TGCAGTGCTAGATACCGGGACAGGGACAATCAGCCCCAGCATTTT CSARYRDRDNQPQHF
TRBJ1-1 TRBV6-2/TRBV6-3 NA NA TGTGCCAGCACCTCGGAGGTAGTAGCTGAAGCTTTCTTT CASTSEVVAEAFF
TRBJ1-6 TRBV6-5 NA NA TGTGCCAGCAGTAACCTACGGGGCGGTCATAATTCACCCCTCCACTTT CASSNLRGGHNSPLHF
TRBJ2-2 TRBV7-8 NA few TGTGCCAGCAGCTGGGTACCCGGGGAGCTGTTTTTT CASSWVPGELFF
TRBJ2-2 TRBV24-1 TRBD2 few TGTGCCACCAGTGATACCGGGACTAGCGGAGGTCGGACCGGGGAGCTGTTTTTT CATSDTGTSGGRTGELFF
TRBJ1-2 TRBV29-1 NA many TGCAGCGTTGAAGGGGTCTATGGCTACACCTTC CSVEGVYGYTF
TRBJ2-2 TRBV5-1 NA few TGCGCCAGCAGCTTGCCTCGGACAGTGGGGACCGGGGAGCTGTTTTTT CASSLPRTVGTGELFF
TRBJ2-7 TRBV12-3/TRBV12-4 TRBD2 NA TGTGCCAGCAGTTTTCGTTTAGCGGGAGCCCACGAGCAGTACTTC CASSFRLAGAHEQYF
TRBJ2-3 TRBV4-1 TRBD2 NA TGCGCCAGCAGCCAAGATTCCCGGCGGGGGGGCACAGATACGCAGTATTTT CASSQDSRRGGTDTQYF
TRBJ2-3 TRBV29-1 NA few TGCAGCACGGGACCCCCGGGCCCAGATACGCAGTATTTT CSTGPPGPDTQYF
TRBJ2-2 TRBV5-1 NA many TGCGCCAGCAGTCGAAGGGGTAACACCGGGGAGCTGTTTTTT CASSRRGNTGELFF
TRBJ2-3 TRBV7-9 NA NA TGTGCCAGCAGCCCACCGGGACAACCGTTCACAGATACGCAGTATTTT CASSPPGQPFTDTQYF
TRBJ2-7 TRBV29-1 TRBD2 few TGCAGCATGATTTCCGGACTAGCGGGCTCCTACGAGCAGTACTTC CSMISGLAGSYEQYF
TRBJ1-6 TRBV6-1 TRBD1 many TGTGCCAGCAGTGAAACAGGGGATAATTCACCCCTCCACTTT CASSETGDNSPLHF
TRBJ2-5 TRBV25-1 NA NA TGTGCCAGCAGTGAATACAAGGCCCAGGAGACCCAGTACTTC CASSEYKAQETQYF
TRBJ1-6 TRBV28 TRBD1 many TGTGCCAGCAGGGGACAGGGGGCGGGGTCACCCCTCCACTTT CASRGQGAGSPLHF
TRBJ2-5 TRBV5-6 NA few TGTGCCAGCAGCGAGGATTTGGGTGAGACCCAGTACTTC CASSEDLGETQYF
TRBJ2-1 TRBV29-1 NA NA TGCAGCGTTGACAGGGTCGATGAGCAGTTCTTC CSVDRVDEQFF
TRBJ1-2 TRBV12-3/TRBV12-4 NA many TGTGCCAGCAGTTTGGCCCAGGGGCAAGGCTACACCTTC CASSLAQGQGYTF
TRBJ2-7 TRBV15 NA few TGTGCCACCAGCAGAGATCGCGGGGAGTCCTACGAGCAGTACTTC CATSRDRGESYEQYF
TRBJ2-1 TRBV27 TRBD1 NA TGTGCCAGCAGTTTTTGGGACAGGGGCCAAGGGGGACCGCAGTTCTTC CASSFWDRGQGGPQFF
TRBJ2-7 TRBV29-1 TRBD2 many TGCAGCGTCCCGGGACTAGATCGGGAGCAGTACTTC CSVPGLDREQYF
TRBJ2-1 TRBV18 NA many TGTGCCAGCTCGCCAACAGGGATAGAGCAGTTCTTC CASSPTGIEQFF
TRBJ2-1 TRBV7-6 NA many TGTGCCAGCAGCTTAGTTGGTGGGAGTGCCTACAATGAGCAGTTCTTC CASSLVGGSAYNEQFF
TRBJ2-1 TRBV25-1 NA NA TGTGCCAGCAGTGAATACAGCTACAATGAGCAGTTCTTC CASSEYSYNEQFF
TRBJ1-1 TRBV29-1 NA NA TGCAGCGTTTACTACAACCAGGTGGACACTGAAGCTTTCTTT CSVYYNQVDTEAFF
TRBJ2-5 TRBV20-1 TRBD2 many TGCAGTGCTAGAGATCGGCTAGCGGGCCAAGAGACCCAGTACTTC CSARDRLAGQETQYF
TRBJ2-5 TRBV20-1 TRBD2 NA TGCAGTGCCAAGACTAGCGGGAGGTTGGGGACCCAGTACTTC CSAKTSGRLGTQYF
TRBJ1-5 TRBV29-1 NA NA TGCAGCGTTCGGGGCCCTTACCCTTATCAGCCCCAGCATTTT CSVRGPYPYQPQHF
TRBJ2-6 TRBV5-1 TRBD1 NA TGCGCCAGCAGCGTCCGGGACAGGGTTATGAGTGGGGCCAACGTCCTGACTTTC CASSVRDRVMSGANVLTF
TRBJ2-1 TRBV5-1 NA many TGCGCCAGCAGCTCGGGTCCGTGGCATGAGCAGTTCTTC CASSSGPWHEQFF
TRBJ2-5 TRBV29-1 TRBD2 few TGCAGCTACGGACTAGCGGGATCTGGGACCCAGTACTTC CSYGLAGSGTQYF
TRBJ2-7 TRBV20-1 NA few TGCAGTGCTCTGACAGACTACCAGCAGTACTTC CSALTDYQQYF
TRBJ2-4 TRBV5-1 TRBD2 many TGCGCCAGCAGCACAAGCGGGGGGCAAAACATTCAGTACTTC CASSTSGGQNIQYF
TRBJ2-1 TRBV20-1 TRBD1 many TGCAGTGCTAGATTCCGGACAGGCTACAATGAGCAGTTCTTC CSARFRTGYNEQFF
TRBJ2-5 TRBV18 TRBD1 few TGTGCCAGCTCACCCGGGACAGAGCAAGAGACCCAGTACTTC CASSPGTEQETQYF
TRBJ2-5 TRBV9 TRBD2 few TGTGCCAGCAGCGGCCAGCGGGGGGATTGGTGGGAGACCCAGTACTTC CASSGQRGDWWETQYF
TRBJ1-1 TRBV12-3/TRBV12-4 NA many TGTGCCAGCAGATCACAGATCACTGAAGCTTTCTTT CASRSQITEAFF
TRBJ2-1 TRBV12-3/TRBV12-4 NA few TGTGCCAGCACCCCTATGGCGGGGATGGATGAGCAGTTCTTC CASTPMAGMDEQFF
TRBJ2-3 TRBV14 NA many TGTGCCAGCAGCCAAGATCACACAGATACGCAGTATTTT CASSQDHTDTQYF
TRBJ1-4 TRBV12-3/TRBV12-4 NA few TGTGCCAGCATCCTCGGAGAAAAACTGTTTTTT CASILGEKLFF
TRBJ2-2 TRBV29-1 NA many TGCAGCGTCCGCGGGCAGGTCAACACCGGGGAGCTGTTTTTT CSVRGQVNTGELFF
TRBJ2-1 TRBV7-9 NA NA TGTGCCAGCACCGGGGCGGGGAGTTACTCCTACAATGAGCAGTTCTTC CASTGAGSYSYNEQFF
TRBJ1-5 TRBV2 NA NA TGTGCCAGCAAACGACAGGATCAGCCCCAGCATTTT CASKRQDQPQHF
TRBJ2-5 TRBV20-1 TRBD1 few TGCAGTGCTAGCTATTTCAGGACAGGCGATCAAGAGACCCAGTACTTC CSASYFRTGDQETQYF
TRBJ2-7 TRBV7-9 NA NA TGTGCCAGCAGCTTAGAGTTTTGGGGTAACTACGCGGAGCAGTACTTC CASSLEFWGNYAEQYF
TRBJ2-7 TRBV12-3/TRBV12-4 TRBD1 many TGTGCCAGCAGCCTAGGGACAGGGGGTTGGGAGCAGTACTTC CASSLGTGGWEQYF
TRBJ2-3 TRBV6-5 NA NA TGTGCCAGCAGTAACCCCGCGGTGGGGTGGAATACGCAGTATTTT CASSNPAVGWNTQYF
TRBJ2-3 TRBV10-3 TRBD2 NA TGTGCCATCAGTGACGGTCTGGGGGGGTCCTCCACAGATACGCAGTATTTT CAISDGLGGSSTDTQYF
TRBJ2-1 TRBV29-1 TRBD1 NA TGCAGCGCTAACAGGGGGGCCGGCTCCTACAATGAGCAGTTCTTC CSANRGAGSYNEQFF